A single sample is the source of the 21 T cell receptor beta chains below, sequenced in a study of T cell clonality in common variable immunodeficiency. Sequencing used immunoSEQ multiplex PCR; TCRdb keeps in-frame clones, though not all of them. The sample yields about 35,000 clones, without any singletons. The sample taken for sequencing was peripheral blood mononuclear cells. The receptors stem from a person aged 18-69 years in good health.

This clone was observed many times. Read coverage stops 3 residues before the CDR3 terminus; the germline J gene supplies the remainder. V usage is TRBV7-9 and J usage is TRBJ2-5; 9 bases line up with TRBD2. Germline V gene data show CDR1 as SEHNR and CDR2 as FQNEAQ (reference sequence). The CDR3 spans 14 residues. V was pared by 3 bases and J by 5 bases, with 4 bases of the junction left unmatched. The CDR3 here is CASSFLAGSETQYF. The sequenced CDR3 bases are TGTGCCAGCAGCTTCCTAGCGGGAAGCGAGACC.

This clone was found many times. CDR3 in amino acids: CASSTLAAGANVLTF. The DNA read from the CDR3 is TGTGCCAGCAGTACTCTAGCAGCCGGGGCCAACGTC. The chain has TRBV2 and TRBJ2-6, with D perhaps matching TRBD2 (5 bases). From the germline J gene comes the end of the CDR3, since the read stops 3 residues before it. CDR1 SNHLY and CDR2 FYNNEI come from the germline V gene. With 5 bases removed from V and 4 bases from J, the gap between germline ends came to 12 bases. This CDR3 has 15 amino acids.

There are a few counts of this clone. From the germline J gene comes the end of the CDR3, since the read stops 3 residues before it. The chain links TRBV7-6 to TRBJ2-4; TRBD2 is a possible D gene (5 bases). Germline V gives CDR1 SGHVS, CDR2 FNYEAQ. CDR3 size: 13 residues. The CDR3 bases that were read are TGTGCCAGCAGCTTAGAGGCGGGTCAGCCT. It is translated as CASSLEAGQP. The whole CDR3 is CASSLEAGQPQYF.

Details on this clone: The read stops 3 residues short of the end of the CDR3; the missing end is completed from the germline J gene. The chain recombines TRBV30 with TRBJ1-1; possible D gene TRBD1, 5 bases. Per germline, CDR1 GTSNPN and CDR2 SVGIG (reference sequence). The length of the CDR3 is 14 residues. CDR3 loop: CAWNPSSGANVAFF. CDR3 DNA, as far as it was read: TGTGCCTGGAATCCAAGCTCTGGGGCCAACGTC.

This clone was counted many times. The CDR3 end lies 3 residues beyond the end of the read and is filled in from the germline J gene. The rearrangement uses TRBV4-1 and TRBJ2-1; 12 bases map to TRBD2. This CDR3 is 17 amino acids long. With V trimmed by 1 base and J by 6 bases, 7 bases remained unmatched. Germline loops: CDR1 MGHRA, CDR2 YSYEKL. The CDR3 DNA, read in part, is TGCGCCAGCAGCCAAGTTTTGGCTAGCGGGAGGGGCAATGAG. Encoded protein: CASSQVLASGRGNE. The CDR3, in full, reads CASSQVLASGRGNEQFF.

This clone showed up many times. CDR3 protein: CASSARLAEETQYF. The sequenced CDR3 bases are TGTGCCAGCAGCGCCCGACTAGCGGAAGAGACC. The chain carries TRBV7-7 and TRBJ2-5; 9 bases are shared with TRBD2. The read ends 3 residues before the CDR3 terminus; that terminus is restored from the germline J gene. V lost 5 bases to trimming and J lost 3 bases; unmatched junction nucleotides: 4. Per germline, CDR1 SSHAT and CDR2 FNYEAQ (reference sequence). This CDR3 has 14 amino acids.

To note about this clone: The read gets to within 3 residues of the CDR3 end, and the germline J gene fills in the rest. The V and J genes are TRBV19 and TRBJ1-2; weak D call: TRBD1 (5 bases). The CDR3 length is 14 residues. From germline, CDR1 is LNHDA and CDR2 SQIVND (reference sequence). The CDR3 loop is CASSIDLGGRNYTF. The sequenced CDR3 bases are TGTGCCAGTAGTATAGATCTGGGGGGGAGGAAC.

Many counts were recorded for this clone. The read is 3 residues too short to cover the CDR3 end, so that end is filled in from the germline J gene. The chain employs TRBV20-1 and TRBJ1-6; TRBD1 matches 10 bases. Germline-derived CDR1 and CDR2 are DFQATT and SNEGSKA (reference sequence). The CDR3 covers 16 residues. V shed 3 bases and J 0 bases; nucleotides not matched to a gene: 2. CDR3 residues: CSARGDRGSYNSPLHF. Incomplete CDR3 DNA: TGCAGTGCTAGGGGGGACAGGGGCTCCTATAATTCACCC.

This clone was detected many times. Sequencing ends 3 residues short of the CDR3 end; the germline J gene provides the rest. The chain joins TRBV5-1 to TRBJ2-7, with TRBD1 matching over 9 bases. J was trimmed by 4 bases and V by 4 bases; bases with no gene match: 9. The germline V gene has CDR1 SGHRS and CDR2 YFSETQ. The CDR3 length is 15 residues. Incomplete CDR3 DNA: TGCGCCAGCAGCGACGGGACAGGGCCGTTTTACGAG. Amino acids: CASSDGTGPFYE. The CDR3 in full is CASSDGTGPFYEQYF. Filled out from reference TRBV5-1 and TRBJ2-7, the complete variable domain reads KAGVTQTPRYLIKTRGQQVTLSCSPISGHRSVSWYQQTPGQGLQFLFEYFSETQRNKGNFPGRFSGRQFSNSRSEMNVSTLELGDSALYLCASSDGTGPFYEQYFGPGTRLTVT.

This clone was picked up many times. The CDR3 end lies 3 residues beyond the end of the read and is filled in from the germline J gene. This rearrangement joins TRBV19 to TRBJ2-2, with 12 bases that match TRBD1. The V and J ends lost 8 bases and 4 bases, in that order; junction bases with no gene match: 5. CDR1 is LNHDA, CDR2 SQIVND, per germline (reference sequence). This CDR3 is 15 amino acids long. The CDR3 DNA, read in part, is TGTGCCAGTCGGGGACAGGGGGCGTTCACCGGGGAG. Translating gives CASRGQGAFTGE. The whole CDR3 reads CASRGQGAFTGELFF.

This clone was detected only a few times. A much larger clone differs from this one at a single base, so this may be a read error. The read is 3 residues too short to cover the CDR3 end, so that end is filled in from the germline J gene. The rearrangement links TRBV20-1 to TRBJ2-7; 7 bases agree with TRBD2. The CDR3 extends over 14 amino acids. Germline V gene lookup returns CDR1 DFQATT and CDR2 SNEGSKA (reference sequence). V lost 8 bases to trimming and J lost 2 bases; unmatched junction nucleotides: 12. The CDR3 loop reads CSSRLASSAYEQYF. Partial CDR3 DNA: TGCAGTTCGAGACTAGCCAGTTCGGCCTACGAG.

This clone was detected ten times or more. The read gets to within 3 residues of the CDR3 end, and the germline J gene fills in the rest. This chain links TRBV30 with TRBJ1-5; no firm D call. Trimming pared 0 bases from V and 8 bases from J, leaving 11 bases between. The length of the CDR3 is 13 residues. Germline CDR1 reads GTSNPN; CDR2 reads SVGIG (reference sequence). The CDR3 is CAWSVPEAEPQHF. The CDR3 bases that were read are TGTGCCTGGAGTGTACCGGAAGCGGAGCCC.

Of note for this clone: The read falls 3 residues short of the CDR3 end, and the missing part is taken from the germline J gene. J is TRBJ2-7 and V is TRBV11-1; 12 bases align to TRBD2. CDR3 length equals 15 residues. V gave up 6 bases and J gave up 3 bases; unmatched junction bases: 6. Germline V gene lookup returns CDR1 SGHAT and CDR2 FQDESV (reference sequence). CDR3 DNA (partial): TGTGCCAGCAGTCGAGGACTAGCGGGATTCTACGAG. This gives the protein CASSRGLAGFYE. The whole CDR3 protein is CASSRGLAGFYEQYF.

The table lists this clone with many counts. The covered CDR3 bases are TGCGCCAGCAGCTTTACAGGGGGCGGTGATAATGAAAAA. This sequence encodes CASSFTGGGDNEK. From start to end, the CDR3 is CASSFTGGGDNEKLFF. The chain uses TRBV5-1 and TRBJ1-4; 9 nucleotides align to TRBD1. The read halts 3 residues ahead of the CDR3 end, with the missing end drawn from the germline J gene. From germline, CDR1 is SGHRS and CDR2 YFSETQ. V lost 2 bases and J lost 4; bases outside the gene matches: 6. This CDR3 contains 16 residues.

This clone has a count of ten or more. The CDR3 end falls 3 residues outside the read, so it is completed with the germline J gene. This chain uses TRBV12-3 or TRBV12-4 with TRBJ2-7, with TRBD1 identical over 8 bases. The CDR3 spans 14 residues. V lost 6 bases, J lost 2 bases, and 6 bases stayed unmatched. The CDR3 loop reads CASSQGTGPYEQYF. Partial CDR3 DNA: TGTGCCAGCAGCCAAGGGACAGGACCCTACGAG.

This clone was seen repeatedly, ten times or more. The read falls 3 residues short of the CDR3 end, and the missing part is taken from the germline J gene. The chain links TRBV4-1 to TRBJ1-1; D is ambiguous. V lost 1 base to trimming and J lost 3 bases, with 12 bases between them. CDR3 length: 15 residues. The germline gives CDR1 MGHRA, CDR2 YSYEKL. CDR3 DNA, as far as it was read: TGCGCCAGCAGCCAAGGAGGTGGAAGGGACACTGAA. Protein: CASSQGGGRDTE. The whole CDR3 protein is CASSQGGGRDTEAFF.

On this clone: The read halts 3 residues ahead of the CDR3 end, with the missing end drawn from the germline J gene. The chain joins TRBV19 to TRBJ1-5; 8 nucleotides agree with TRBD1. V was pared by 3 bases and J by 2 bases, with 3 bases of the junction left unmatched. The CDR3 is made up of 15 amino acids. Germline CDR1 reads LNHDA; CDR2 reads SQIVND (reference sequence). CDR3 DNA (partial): TGTGCCAGTAGTATGGGGGGACAGGGCAATCAGCCC. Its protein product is CASSMGGQGNQP. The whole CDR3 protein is CASSMGGQGNQPQHF.

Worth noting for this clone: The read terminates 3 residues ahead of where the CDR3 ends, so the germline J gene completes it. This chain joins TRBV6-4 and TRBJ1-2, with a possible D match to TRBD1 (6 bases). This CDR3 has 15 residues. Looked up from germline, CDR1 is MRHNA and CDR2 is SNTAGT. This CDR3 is CASSALAGAQETYTF. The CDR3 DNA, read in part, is TGTGCCAGCAGCGCACTAGCGGGGGCTCAAGAGACC.

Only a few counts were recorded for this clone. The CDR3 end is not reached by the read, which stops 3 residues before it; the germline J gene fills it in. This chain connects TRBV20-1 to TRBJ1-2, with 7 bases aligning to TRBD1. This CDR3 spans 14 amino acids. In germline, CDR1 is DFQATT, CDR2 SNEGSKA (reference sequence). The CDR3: CSPTGALDPYDYTF. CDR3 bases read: TGCAGTCCAACAGGGGCCTTGGACCCCTACGAC.

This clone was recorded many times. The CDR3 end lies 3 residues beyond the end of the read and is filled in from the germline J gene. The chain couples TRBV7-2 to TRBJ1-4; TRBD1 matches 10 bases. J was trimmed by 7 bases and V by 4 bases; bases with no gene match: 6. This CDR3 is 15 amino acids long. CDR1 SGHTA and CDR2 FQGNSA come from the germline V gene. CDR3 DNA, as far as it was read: TGTGCCAGCAGCTCTGCCGGGACAGGGGTTGAAAAA. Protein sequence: CASSSAGTGVEK. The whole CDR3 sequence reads CASSSAGTGVEKLFF. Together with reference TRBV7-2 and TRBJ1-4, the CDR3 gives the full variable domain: GAGVSQSPSNKVTEKGKDVELRCDPISGHTALYWYRQSLGQGLEFLIYFQGNSAPDKSGLPSDRFSAERTGGSVSTLTIQRTQQEDSAVYLCASSSAGTGVEKLFFGSGTQLSVL.

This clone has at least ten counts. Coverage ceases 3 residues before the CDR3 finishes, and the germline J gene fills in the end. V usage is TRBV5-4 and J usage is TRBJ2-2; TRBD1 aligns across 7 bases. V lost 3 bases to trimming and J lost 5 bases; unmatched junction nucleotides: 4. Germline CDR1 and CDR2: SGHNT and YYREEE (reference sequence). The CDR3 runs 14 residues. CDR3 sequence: CASSSRQGTGELFF. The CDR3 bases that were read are TGTGCCAGCAGCTCCAGACAGGGAACCGGGGAG.